Listed here is a single T cell receptor beta chain. This specimen belongs to a study of cytomegalovirus exposure and HLA in healthy donors. Germline CDR1 is SGHDT and CDR2 is YYEEEE. Trimming removed 2 bases from V and 6 bases from J, with 18 bases in between. The CDR3 is made up of 15 amino acids. The PCR ran on 60 Vbeta and 13 Jbeta primers. Sequencing used immunoSEQ multiplex PCR; TCRdb keeps in-frame clones, though not all of them. This table holds approximately 150,000 clones, roughly 80% found once. Sequenced input: PBMCs. This sequence was found in a man in his forties in good health and CMV-seronegative. The chain is built from TRBV5-6 and TRBJ2-7; a weak D match, TRBD1 (6 bases). CDR3 sequence: CASSLRQSGAREQYF. DNA for the CDR3: TGTGCCAGCAGCTTACGCCAATCAGGGGCGCGCGAGCAGTACTTC.